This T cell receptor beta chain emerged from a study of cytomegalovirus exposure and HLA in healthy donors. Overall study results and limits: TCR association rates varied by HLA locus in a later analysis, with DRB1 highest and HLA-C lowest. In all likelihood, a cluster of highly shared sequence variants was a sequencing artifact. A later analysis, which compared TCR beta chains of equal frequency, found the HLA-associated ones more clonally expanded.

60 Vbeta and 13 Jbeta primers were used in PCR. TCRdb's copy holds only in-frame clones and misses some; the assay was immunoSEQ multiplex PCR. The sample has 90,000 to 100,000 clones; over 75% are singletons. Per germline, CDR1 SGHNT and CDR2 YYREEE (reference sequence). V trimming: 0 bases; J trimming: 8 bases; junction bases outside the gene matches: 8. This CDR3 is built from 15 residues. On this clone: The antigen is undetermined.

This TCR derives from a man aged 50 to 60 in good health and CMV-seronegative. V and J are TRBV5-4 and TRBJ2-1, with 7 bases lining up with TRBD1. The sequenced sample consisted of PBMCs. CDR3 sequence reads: CASSLVLGGEDEQFF. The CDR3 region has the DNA TGTGCCAGCAGCTTGGTATTAGGGGGCGAAGATGAGCAGTTCTTC.